Listed below are T cell receptor beta chains from one sample, sequenced in a study of blood T cell repertoires in COVID-19. Assay used: immunoSEQ multiplex PCR; TCRdb lists only in-frame clones, some missing. The sample lists about 270,000 clones, about 90% occurring once. The sequenced sample was PBMCs or T cells enriched from blood (not recorded which). These receptors originate from a woman aged 55 to 70 who had recovered from COVID-19. CDR3s leave out the opening cysteine and the closing phenylalanine or tryptophan.

j_call,v_call,cdr3_aa
TRBJ2-1,TRBV9,ASSAPGQGFYNEQF
TRBJ1-4,TRBV12-5,ASGSGEKLF
TRBJ2-5,TRBV5-1,ASSPMDSSKTQY
TRBJ2-5,TRBV2,ASSQERTQETQY
TRBJ1-6,TRBV19,ASSIRVGQGGSPLH
TRBJ2-7,TRBV5-8,ASSPWGSGRPGAYEQY
TRBJ2-7,TRBV6-5,ASSYQGDRGYEQY
TRBJ2-3,TRBV9,ASSRPTEDTQY
TRBJ2-7,TRBV7-7,ASSLGKELAGEIHEQY
TRBJ1-6,TRBV5-6,ASSLRFGGAYSPLH
TRBJ2-2,TRBV6-5,ASRQTGRAGELF
TRBJ1-5,TRBV6-4,ASSENDRAQPQH
TRBJ2-1,TRBV3-1/TRBV3-2,ASSPWTSGISYNEQF
TRBJ2-7,TRBV7-2,ASSAWGGVTEQY
TRBJ2-5,TRBV5-4,ASSSRTSGGDTQY
TRBJ2-1,TRBV19,ASNRRDNEQF
TRBJ1-4,TRBV28,ASSLITGEKLF
TRBJ2-7,TRBV11-3,ASSTQGAYYEQY
TRBJ2-5,TRBV9,ASGVAETQY
TRBJ2-5,TRBV5-1,ASSFTSTEETQY
TRBJ1-2,TRBV9,ASSAIPGTGSHGYT
TRBJ1-5,TRBV29-1,SVEDRGGEPQH
TRBJ2-7,TRBV9,ASSPATAYEQY
TRBJ2-7,TRBV9,ASSVVDPSGRALYEQY
TRBJ2-6,TRBV2,ASSDRQGSGANVLT
TRBJ2-7,TRBV7-2,ASSPWTGPYEQY
TRBJ1-4,TRBV14,ASSPYRVGDEKLF
TRBJ2-1,TRBV30,AWDRTGSYNEQF
TRBJ1-2,TRBV5-4,ASSPDAGQGGSNGYT
TRBJ2-7,TRBV7-9,ASSPRSIASSYEQY
TRBJ2-2,TRBV19,ASSITGSGELF
TRBJ1-1,TRBV19,ATNHGGNTEAF
TRBJ1-4,TRBV10-3,AIKTDSGLTNEKLF
TRBJ1-1,TRBV6-5,ASMIGGKPEAF
TRBJ2-7,TRBV19,ATRVRYEQY
TRBJ1-2,TRBV5-4,ASSPRGDYGYT
TRBJ1-4,TRBV28,ASRAQGASNEKLF
TRBJ1-4,TRBV12-3/TRBV12-4,ASSWGGLGKLF
TRBJ1-2,TRBV20-1,SAREPSMT
TRBJ2-1,TRBV9,ASSVGSPSDYYNEQF
TRBJ1-3,TRBV29-1,SASGSGNTIY
TRBJ1-3,TRBV3-1/TRBV3-2,ASSQTALSGNTIY
TRBJ2-1,TRBV11-1,ASSLRSARHYNEQF
TRBJ1-2,TRBV2,ASSELSYGYT
TRBJ1-4,TRBV7-9,ASSFAGGGEKLF
TRBJ2-1,TRBV28,ASSFPLAGVEQF
TRBJ1-1,TRBV4-1,ASSQDRGYTEAF
TRBJ1-2,TRBV9,ASNRGLANYGYT
TRBJ2-7,TRBV5-1,ASSLEVSSAYEQY
TRBJ1-6,TRBV9,ASSVRANSPLH
TRBJ1-6,TRBV28,ASSLGQGGSPLH